The sequence of this T cell receptor (beta chain) was determined in a study of cytomegalovirus exposure and HLA in healthy donors. Findings and caveats of the study: Later analysis indicated greater clonal expansion among HLA-associated TCR beta chains than among equally common other chains. When analyzed later, the rates of TCR association showed variation by HLA locus, with DRB1 the most and HLA-C the fewest.

Germline V gene lookup returns CDR1 SGDLS and CDR2 YYNGEE. The V end was cut by 4 bases, the J end by 3 bases, with 13 bases between. The CDR3 covers 14 residues. 13 Jbeta primers and 60 Vbeta primers were used for the PCR. Profiling relied on immunoSEQ multiplex PCR, and the TCRdb table lists in-frame clones only, not all of them. In all, the sample yields about 88,000 clones. As to this clone: Its antigen is currently unknown.

The rearrangement links TRBV9 to TRBJ2-5, with D possibly being TRBD1 (6 bases). The specimen was PBMCs. The receptor's source is a girl aged 10 to 17 in good health and CMV-seropositive. CDR3 nucleotides: TGTGCCAGCAGCCTCGGACAGAATGAAGAGACCCAGTACTTC. Protein sequence: CASSLGQNEETQYF.